This T cell receptor beta chain was obtained from a study of CD8+CD57+ T cells in acquired aplastic anemia (dated by TCRdb to between 2018 and 2020). The study in broad terms: On average, sorted CD4+ and CD8+ cells yielded 3.2 ug of extracted DNA, with a range of about 0.19 to 30 ug. For healthy donor samples, the average read count was about 10.8 million for CD4+ cells and 11.0 million for CD8+ cells.

This clonotype occurred a few times. Its antigen remains unidentified. No quality values exist for individual bases; no much larger clone is one base distant. In this study, sorted CD4+ and CD8+ T cells from the blood of healthy subjects and of severe aplastic anemia patients had their TCR repertoires deep-sequenced. Ficoll-Paque density gradient centrifugation was used to isolate peripheral blood mononuclear cells. Before DNA extraction, CD4+ and CD8+ T cells were sorted by FACS or by magnetic beads. The CDR3 numbers 12 residues from cysteine through phenylalanine. Of all the DNA, just the CDR3 is kept, 36 bases in frame from base 1. Taken from the germline V gene, the CDR1 and CDR2 loops are SGHTA and FQGNSA. V and J are truncated by 7 bases and 7 bases respectively, leaving an intervening sequence of 8 bases. Genomic DNA served as template for TCR beta VDJ combination and CDR3 sequence profiling. An Illumina HiSeq 2000 was the platform used for TCR repertoire sequencing. Regarding the original processing steps: Repertoire assessment relied on Simpson's diversity index, CDR3 size and DJ length profiles, and TRBV/TRBJ rearrangement plots. The most abundant DNA sequence in the deep sequencing data was defined as the immunodominant clone. CDR3 amino acid sequences were screened for sharing across subjects and compared with published repertoires and the VDJdb database. The public reads were reprocessed in TCRdb via fastp at Q25 and MiXCR, keeping in-frame beta chains. Entries are consolidated by CDR3 protein sequence, retaining the most common genes and DNA. TCRdb's processing, not the authors' own work, is the source of the V and J calls. The sample table holds 150,000 to 200,000 distinct CDR3 sequences, of which around 45% were seen once. The ten largest clones add up to about 1.1% of the sample.

Study-wide conclusions, independent of this receptor: Roughly 29 CD8+ CDR3 sequences were found in both patients and controls but appeared to be highly expressed in patients and within the immunodominant clones of the patients. Patients and healthy controls showed no significant difference in CD8+ Simpson's diversity (P=0.060).

The specimen was sorted CD4+, CD8+, or CD8+CD57+ T cells (not recorded which) from PBMCs. The sequence derives from a human donor in good health. This sequence uses TRBV7-2 and TRBJ1-6; the D gene is not confidently resolved. The CDR3 here reads CASTGGNSPLHF. In nucleotides, the sequence is TGTGCCAGCACCGGCGGGAATTCACCCCTCCACTTT.